This T cell receptor beta chain was documented in a study of early stage breast cancer tumors. At the level of the study: Most invasive tumors, about 80% of the 16, were ER+/PR+/HER2-. Roughly 9.6-fold was the mean read coverage per sample. Study outcomes and limitations: Compared with adjacent normal breast, tumors showed about 2.4-fold denser, more clonal T cells.

This clone rates as medium-sized. Its specificity is unknown. Blood replicates held 0.5 ug DNA, tumor or normal breast approximately 1.5 ug, two each. Assay used: immunoSEQ multiplex PCR; TCRdb lists only in-frame clones, some missing. Altogether about 9,900 clones are present, under 70% being singletons, with the ten largest covering roughly 10%. Trimming removed 3 bases from V and 0 bases from J; junction bases left unmatched: 7. The CDR3 covers 16 residues. Germline V gene sequence: CDR1 LNHDA, CDR2 SQIVND (reference sequence). The sequence was obtained from a person in their 60s with breast cancer. The specimen was breast tumor tissue. This chain links TRBV19 with TRBJ2-7, with 8 bases aligning to TRBD2. CDR3 DNA sequence: TGTGCCAGTAGTATGGAAGGGGCGGGGGGCTCCTACGAGCAGTACTTC. It yields the protein CASSMEGAGGSYEQYF. Based on the CDR3 plus reference TRBV19 and TRBJ2-7, the full variable domain is DGGITQSPKYLFRKEGQNVTLSCEQNLNHDAMYWYRQDPGQGLRLIYYSQIVNDFQKGDIAEGYSVSREKKESFPLTVTSAQKNPTAFYLCASSMEGAGGSYEQYFGPGTRLTVT.